Listed here is a single T cell receptor (beta chain). By share, this clonotype ranks as large (0.1 to 1%). Its specific antigen is unknown. No per-base quality is available; no much larger clone lies one base away. This sample stems from a study of spatial heterogeneity in lung cancer (dated by TCRdb to the late 2010s). Looking at the study overall: Beta-chain transcripts were consistently detected in greater numbers than alpha-chain transcripts, which likely reflected higher beta-chain transcript abundance. In the raw uncorrected reads, each unique combination of TCR and UMI appeared more than ten times on average. In non-small cell lung cancer, the study quantitatively compared TCR alpha and beta repertoires across several tumor regions, matched nontumor lung, and blood. Nonsynonymous mutation counts, determined by whole-exome sequencing of tumor tissue, were related to features of the TCR repertoire. At surgery, 220 tumor regions, some 61 matched nontumor lung samples and 45 to 60 PBMC samples were TCR-sequenced for both alpha and beta chains. General conclusions and limits of the study: Confirming at a functional level the hypothesis that regional TCRs recognize regional mutations was considered to require additional single-cell paired TCR alpha and beta sequencing. Ubiquitous expanded tumor TCRs showed up in blood more often at tumor resection than at routine follow-up.

The library relied on 5' RACE. TCRdb lists the instrument as NextSeq 500. The TCR library protocol attached a unique molecular identifier to each TCR cDNA molecule to allow correction of PCR and sequencing errors. Per the source publication's procedure: TCR identification, UMI-based error correction and CDR3 extraction were performed with Decombinator tools. TCRs above a frequency of 2 per 1,000, corresponding to the top 1% of the tumor frequency distribution, were defined as expanded. Each repertoire was subsampled 100 times to 5,000 TCRs, after which Renyi diversity was computed with the R vegan package. CDR3 similarity networks were constructed using string-kernel similarity of amino acid triplets, with links drawn between CDR3s whose pairwise similarity was above 0.82. TCRdb reanalyzed the raw reads on its own, using fastp at Q25 for trimming and MiXCR for clone calling, and kept in-frame beta chains. Identical CDR3 protein sequences are pooled into one entry, listed with their most common genes and DNA. TCRdb's processing, not the authors' own work, is the source of the V and J calls. This sample is represented by about 14,000 distinct CDR3 sequences; 10% of them were singletons. 25% to 35% of the sample lies in the top ten.

Unmatched junction bases come to 3, with V trimmed by 0 bases and J by 7 bases. From the cysteine up to the phenylalanine, the CDR3 has a length of 14 residues. The DNA shown is the 42-base CDR3, in frame from base 1. The germline V gene provides CDR1 MGHRA and CDR2 YSYEKL. The time point label of this sample denotes: sample taken at primary tumor resection. TCR sequencing used whole RNA extracted from tumor and nontumor lung tissue, or from cryopreserved PBMC samples, without cell sorting. Samples were obtained from approximately 72 patients with early-stage, untreated non-small cell lung cancer from the lung TRACERx cohort. A patient was chosen for TCR sequencing only when enough RNA was available from at least two tumor regions.

This specimen consisted of PBMCs, obtained at surgery. The sequence came from a male donor with early-stage non-small cell lung cancer. The rearranged chain carries TRBV4-1 and TRBJ2-3; TRBD1 agrees with 8 junctional bases. The DNA reads as follows: TGCGCCAGCAGCCAAGAGACAGGGGCTTATACGCAGTATTTT. Translated, this gives CASSQETGAYTQYF.